The 11 T cell receptor beta chains in this list originate from one sample, sequenced in a study of long-term antiretroviral therapy in people with HIV. This was the immunoSEQ v3.0 assay at survey level. Libraries were prepared by immunoSEQ multiplex PCR; TCRdb keeps only in-frame clonotypes and omits some of them. The sample yields under 40,000 clones, around 84% seen once. The sample in question was unsorted PBMCs, obtained about 2.7 years before starting antiretroviral therapy. These receptors were taken from a woman aged 25 to 39 with HIV.

V and J are TRBV6-6 and TRBJ2-7; D possibly corresponds to TRBD2 (7 bases). Germline loops: CDR1 MNHNY, CDR2 SVGAGI (reference sequence). The CDR3 totals 14 residues. Trimming took 5 bases from V and 3 from J, leaving 14 bases between them. CDR3 DNA: TGTGCCAGCAGTCGGAAGGGGGGGAACTACGAGCAGTACGTC. As protein: CASSRKGGNYEQYV.

By frequency in the sample, this clone is medium-sized. This chain joins TRBV7-8 and TRBJ1-5; no reliable D call. V gave up 7 bases and J gave up 7 bases, with 14 bases separating them. The CDR3 consists of 13 residues. Germline V gene lookup returns CDR1 SGHVS and CDR2 FQNEAQ. CDR3 amino acids: CASTPSLGQPQHF. DNA of the CDR3: TGTGCCAGCACCCCCTCCCTGGGCCAGCCCCAGCATTTT.

This clone occurred once. This chain uses TRBV29-1 with TRBJ2-2; D is uncertain. Germline V gene data show CDR1 as SQVTM and CDR2 as ANQGSEA. There are 13 residues in the CDR3. This CDR3 reads CSAWSANTGELFF. The CDR3 DNA reads TGCAGTGCCTGGTCAGCGAACACCGGGGAGCTGTTTTTT.

This clone was observed a single time. The chain joins TRBV6-6 to TRBJ1-1, with D possibly matching TRBD1 (5 bases). Trimming took 8 bases from V and 4 from J, leaving 8 bases between them. Germline V gene sequence: CDR1 MNHNY, CDR2 SVGAGI (reference sequence). This CDR3 is built from 11 residues. CDR3 loop: CASGRGTEAFF. CDR3 nucleotides: TGTGCCAGCGGGAGGGGCACTGAAGCTTTCTTT.

This clone showed up just once. V usage is TRBV6-1 and J usage is TRBJ1-4, with TRBD1 as a possible D gene (5 bases). V lost 8 bases to trimming and J lost 8 bases, with 15 bases between them. The CDR3 runs 13 residues. The V gene's germline CDR1 is MNHNS and CDR2 SASEGT. CDR3 protein: CASVRDVGEKLFF. The CDR3 nucleotides are TGTGCCAGCGTTAGGGACGTTGGGGAAAAACTGTTTTTT.

This sequence joins TRBV30 and TRBJ1-3, with 8 positions matching TRBD1. CDR3 length: 19 residues. CDR1 and CDR2 (germline): GTSNPN, SVGIG (reference sequence). The J segment lost 0 bases and the V segment lost 0 bases, leaving 13 bases of the junction unmatched. The CDR3 bases are TGTGCCTGGAGTGTAAGGACAGGGAACTTCTTTCGCTCTGGAAACACCATATATTTT. Amino acid sequence: CAWSVRTGNFFRSGNTIYF.

This clone was found once. This chain connects TRBV29-1 to TRBJ2-1, with TRBD2 matching 8 bases. The CDR3 is 16 residues long. From germline, CDR1 is SQVTM and CDR2 ANQGSEA. V shed 4 bases and J 4 bases; nucleotides not matched to a gene: 12. CDR3 coding DNA: TGCAGCGTTGGCGGGGCCGTAGCGGGGAATTACAATGAGCAGTTCTTC. It yields the protein CSVGGAVAGNYNEQFF.

This chain joins TRBV7-4 and TRBJ1-6; D call uncertain. Germline CDR1 SGHVT, CDR2 SQSDAQ. The CDR3 extends over 16 amino acids. With 1 base removed from V and 0 bases from J, the gap between germline ends came to 7 bases. Here the CDR3 reads CASSLGASSYNSPLHF. In DNA form, the CDR3 reads TGTGCCAGCAGCTTAGGAGCAAGCTCCTATAATTCACCCCTCCACTTT.

This chain uses TRBV5-6 with TRBJ2-7, with 12 bases fitting TRBD2. J lost 7 bases, V lost 1 base, and 6 bases had no gene match. Germline CDR1 and CDR2: SGHDT and YYEEEE. This CDR3 has 15 residues. The DNA of the CDR3 is TGTGCCAGCAGCTTGTTACTAGCGGGGGGACGTGAGCAGTACGTC. Translating it yields CASSLLLAGGREQYV.

V usage is TRBV5-6 and J usage is TRBJ2-3; 9 nucleotides agree with TRBD1. This CDR3 is built from 16 residues. The V gene's germline CDR1 is SGHDT and CDR2 YYEEEE. The V and J ends lost 3 bases and 4 bases, in that order; junction bases with no gene match: 9. The CDR3 nucleotides are TGTGCCAGCAGCTCCCCCGGGGACAGGGTGGCAGATACGCAGTATTTT. Translating it yields CASSSPGDRVADTQYF.

V usage is TRBV5-1 and J usage is TRBJ2-5, with 11 bases identical to TRBD1. CDR1 and CDR2 (germline): SGHRS, YFSETQ. The length of the CDR3 is 20 residues. V was clipped by 0 bases and J by 1 base; unmatched bases: 14. CDR3 coding DNA: TGCGCCAGCAGCTTGGGGGGACAGGGGGACTCCCCTACCTCCCAAGAGACCCAGTACTTC. Protein: CASSLGGQGDSPTSQETQYF.